These 21 T cell receptor beta chains were sequenced from one sample in a study of T cells after yellow fever vaccination. TCRdb reprocessed the 5' RACE reads via MiXCR and lists one record per CDR3 protein. The sample contains around 310,000 distinct CDR3 sequences, roughly 9.4% of which appear only once. The sequences come from PBMCs, collected on the day of the first yellow fever vaccination. The receptors shown here come from a man younger than 35 who received the YFV17D yellow fever vaccine.

The chain recombines TRBV7-2 with TRBJ1-1; D is ambiguous. This CDR3 is 15 amino acids long. Trimming cost V 3 bases and J 2 bases, with 13 bases left between them. Looked up from germline, CDR1 is SGHTA and CDR2 is FQGNSA. The DNA for the CDR3 is TGTGCCAGCAGCTTCGGTCTCAAGTCCAACACTGAAGCTTTCTTT. Its protein is CASSFGLKSNTEAFF.

This chain joins TRBV29-1 and TRBJ2-3, with D tentatively TRBD1 (5 bases). The CDR3 sequence is 12 residues long. CDR1 SQVTM and CDR2 ANQGSEA come from the germline V gene. Deletions cut 4 bases from V and 4 bases from J, with 9 bases between. The chain's CDR3 is CSVATEADTQYF. In DNA form, the CDR3 reads TGCAGCGTTGCGACAGAAGCAGATACGCAGTATTTT.

The rearrangement joins TRBV6-6 to TRBJ1-1; no definite D call. The CDR3 runs to 15 residues. The V end was cut by 2 bases, the J end by 3 bases, with 13 bases between. From germline, CDR1 is MNHNY and CDR2 SVGAGI (reference sequence). CDR3 sequence: CASSYPGLKDTEAFF. The CDR3 DNA is TGTGCCAGCAGTTACCCCGGGTTAAAAGACACTGAAGCTTTCTTT.

The chain is built from TRBV6-6 and TRBJ1-4; 12 nucleotides line up with TRBD1. The CDR3 extends over 13 amino acids. In germline, CDR1 is MNHNY, CDR2 SVGAGI (reference sequence). V shed 10 bases, J shed 8 bases, and the junction held 5 bases outside the gene matches. The CDR3: CATGTGGAEKLFF. The DNA of the CDR3 is TGTGCCACAGGGACAGGGGGCGCGGAAAAACTGTTTTTT.

CDR3 in amino acids: CASSYLAGGDDTQYF. The CDR3 DNA is TGTGCCAGCAGTTACTTGGCGGGGGGGGATGATACGCAGTATTTT. This chain uses TRBV6-5 with TRBJ2-3; 9 bases fit TRBD2. V was clipped by 1 base and J by 6 bases; unmatched bases: 5. This CDR3 region has 15 residues. Germline loops: CDR1 MNHEY, CDR2 SVGAGI.

V and J are TRBV5-1 and TRBJ2-1; the D gene is possibly TRBD2 (6 bases). The CDR3 runs to 15 residues. The V gene's germline CDR1 is SGHRS and CDR2 YFSETQ. The V and J ends lost 0 bases and 1 base respectively, with 8 bases between them. In DNA, the CDR3 is TGCGCCAGCAGCTTGGACGGGAGATCCTACAATGAGCAGTTCTTC. This translates into CASSLDGRSYNEQFF.

Only a few counts were recorded for this clonotype. The chain is built from TRBV25-1 and TRBJ2-1; a possible D gene is TRBD1 (5 bases). V lost 6 bases and J 4 bases, leaving 7 bases between the germline ends. The CDR3 spans 12 residues. Germline V gene data show CDR1 as MGHDK and CDR2 as SYGVNS. For the CDR3, the DNA is TGTGCCAGCAGAGACAGATACAATGAGCAGTTCTTC. This encodes CASRDRYNEQFF.

The gene calls are TRBV24-1 and TRBJ2-1; D is undetermined. Germline V gene lookup returns CDR1 KGHDR and CDR2 SFDVKD. Trimming stripped 5 bases from V and 7 bases from J, with 8 bases between. This CDR3 has 12 residues. The CDR3 here is CATSGTANEQFF. The CDR3 nucleotides are TGTGCCACCAGTGGAACGGCAAATGAGCAGTTCTTC.

The chain couples TRBV5-1 to TRBJ2-5; 9 nucleotides align to TRBD1. V lost 1 base and J lost 5; bases outside the gene matches: 6. The CDR3 loop spans 15 amino acids. Germline V CDR1 and CDR2: SGHRS, YFSETQ. The CDR3 bases are TGCGCCAGCAGCTTGCTGGGGACAGGGCCGGAGACCCAGTACTTC. It specifies CASSLLGTGPETQYF.

Many counts were recorded for this clonotype. V is TRBV28 and J is TRBJ2-5; possible D gene TRBD1, 6 bases. Germline CDR1 MDHEN, CDR2 SYDVKM. V was pared by 2 bases and J by 2 bases, with 12 bases between. This CDR3 is built from 15 residues. The CDR3 DNA is TGTGCCAGCAGTTTACTTTTTAGGGGGCAAGAGACCCAGTACTTC. It encodes CASSLLFRGQETQYF. Combining the CDR3 with reference TRBV28 and TRBJ2-5 gives the whole variable domain DVKVTQSSRYLVKRTGEKVFLECVQDMDHENMFWYRQDPGLGLRLIYFSYDVKMKEKGDIPEGYSVSREKKERFSLILESASTNQTSMYLCASSLLFRGQETQYFGPGTRLLVL.

V and J are TRBV20-1 and TRBJ2-5; 12 positions match TRBD2. This CDR3 is 17 amino acids long. Germline assignment: CDR1 DFQATT and CDR2 SNEGSKA (reference sequence). With 3 bases clipped from V and 2 bases from J, the junction kept 10 bases outside the gene matches. The CDR3 loop reads CSARSLAGGRKQETQYF. CDR3 DNA: TGCAGTGCTAGGTCGCTAGCGGGGGGGCGGAAACAAGAGACCCAGTACTTC.

This chain uses TRBV12-3 or TRBV12-4 with TRBJ1-4; TRBD1 is a possible D gene (5 bases). The CDR3 is 13 amino acids. The ends were cut back, 3 bases at V and 8 bases at J, with 10 bases in the middle. DNA for the CDR3: TGTGCCAGCAGTTTTCAGGAGGGGGAAAAACTGTTTTTT. Residues: CASSFQEGEKLFF.

The chain uses TRBV29-1 and TRBJ1-2, with unresolved D. From germline, CDR1 is SQVTM and CDR2 ANQGSEA. The CDR3 is made up of 10 amino acids. V lost 3 bases to trimming and J lost 7 bases, with 6 bases between them. The CDR3: CSVEGSGYTF. The CDR3 bases are TGCAGCGTTGAGGGGTCTGGCTACACCTTC.

A few counts support this clonotype. J is TRBJ1-1 and V is TRBV2; TRBD1 agrees at 8 bases. Germline V gene data show CDR1 as SNHLY and CDR2 as FYNNEI. V trimming: 7 bases; J trimming: 5 bases; junction bases outside the gene matches: 9. The CDR3 extends over 14 amino acids. CDR3 protein: CASTTRTGRTEAFF. Here the CDR3 DNA reads TGTGCCAGCACCACAAGGACAGGGCGGACTGAAGCTTTCTTT.

This clonotype was observed a few times. The rearrangement uses TRBV11-1 and TRBJ1-2; 7 positions agree with TRBD1. V shed 5 bases, J shed 3 bases, and the junction held 6 bases outside the gene matches. Germline values: CDR1 SGHAT, CDR2 FQDESV (reference sequence). The CDR3 spans 14 residues. The DNA for the CDR3 is TGTGCCAGCAGCCCGTCAGACAGGGACTATGGCTACACCTTC. Its protein is CASSPSDRDYGYTF.

This clonotype was recorded at least ten times. The gene calls are TRBV5-4 and TRBJ2-5; 11 nucleotides line up with TRBD2. CDR1 is SGHNT and CDR2 is YYREEE in the germline V gene (reference sequence). This CDR3 comprises 17 residues. J gave up 2 bases and V 3 bases, and 9 bases lay outside the gene matches. The CDR3 DNA sequence: TGTGCCAGCAGCTCCCCTAGCGGGGGGACTCTACAAGAGACCCAGTACTTC. Protein product: CASSSPSGGTLQETQYF.

In this sample, this clonotype turned up a few times. The V and J genes are TRBV2 and TRBJ2-7; D remains ambiguous. V lost 4 bases and J 6 bases, leaving 13 bases between the germline ends. The CDR3 runs to 13 residues. Germline CDR1 SNHLY, CDR2 FYNNEI. This CDR3 reads CASSGSLSIEQYF. The CDR3 DNA is TGTGCCAGCAGTGGCAGTCTTTCGATCGAGCAGTACTTC.

This clonotype was recorded many times. The V call is TRBV12-3 or TRBV12-4, the J call TRBJ2-7, with 10 positions matching TRBD1. V gave up 8 bases and J gave up 2 bases; unmatched junction bases: 3. The CDR3 consists of 13 residues. CDR3 sequence reads: CASGDRGTYEQYF. CDR3 in DNA: TGTGCCAGCGGGGACAGGGGCACCTACGAGCAGTACTTC.

CDR3 nucleotides: TGTGCCAGCAGTGACTCTATAGAAATGAACACTGAAGCTTTCTTT. It is translated as CASSDSIEMNTEAFF. The J gene is TRBJ1-1, the V gene TRBV6-4; D gene uncertain. With 0 bases removed from V and 0 bases from J, the gap between germline ends came to 8 bases. The CDR3 sequence is 15 residues long. The germline gives CDR1 MRHNA, CDR2 SNTAGT.

V is TRBV11-3 and J is TRBJ2-1; no clear D gene. The CDR3 covers 16 residues. The germline V gene encodes CDR1 SGHNT and CDR2 YENEEA. Trimming removed 0 bases from V and 5 bases from J, with 14 bases in between. The CDR3 DNA is TGTGCCAGCAGCTTAGATGACACCTATGGGAACAATGAGCAGTTCTTC. Its protein is CASSLDDTYGNNEQFF.

Many counts were recorded for this clonotype. The chain uses TRBV7-7 and TRBJ2-5, with D tentatively TRBD1 (6 bases). Germline loops: CDR1 SSHAT, CDR2 FNYEAQ (reference sequence). V gave up 6 bases and J gave up 4 bases, with 12 bases separating them. This CDR3 is 13 amino acids long. The CDR3 loop is CASSARGRETQYF. The CDR3 DNA follows: TGTGCCAGCAGTGCCAGGGGCCGAGAGACCCAGTACTTC.